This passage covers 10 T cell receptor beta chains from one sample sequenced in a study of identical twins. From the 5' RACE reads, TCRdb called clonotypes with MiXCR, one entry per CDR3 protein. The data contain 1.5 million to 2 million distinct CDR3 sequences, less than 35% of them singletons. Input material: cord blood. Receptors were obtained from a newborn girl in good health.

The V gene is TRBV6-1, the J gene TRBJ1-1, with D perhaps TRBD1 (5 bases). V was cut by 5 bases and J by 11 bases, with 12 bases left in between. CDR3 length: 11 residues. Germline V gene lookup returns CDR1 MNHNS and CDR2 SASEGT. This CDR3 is CASSPTDRAFF. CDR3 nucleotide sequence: TGTGCCAGCAGTCCGACAGATCGCGCTTTCTTT.

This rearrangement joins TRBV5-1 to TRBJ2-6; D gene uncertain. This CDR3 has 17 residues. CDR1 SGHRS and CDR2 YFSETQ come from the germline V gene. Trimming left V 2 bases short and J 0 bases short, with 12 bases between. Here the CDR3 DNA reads TGCGCCAGCAGCTTACTCCGACGGGTCTCTGGGGCCAACGTCCTGACTTTC. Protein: CASSLLRRVSGANVLTF.

CDR3 nucleotide sequence: TGTGCCAGCAGTTTATTAGGCCAGACCTTCTACGAGCAGTACTTC. Protein sequence: CASSLLGQTFYEQYF. The J gene is TRBJ2-4, the V gene TRBV28; no definite D call. The DNA end favors TRBJ2-7, so the J call may be wrong. Germline CDR1 and CDR2: MDHEN and SYDVKM. This CDR3 spans 15 amino acids.

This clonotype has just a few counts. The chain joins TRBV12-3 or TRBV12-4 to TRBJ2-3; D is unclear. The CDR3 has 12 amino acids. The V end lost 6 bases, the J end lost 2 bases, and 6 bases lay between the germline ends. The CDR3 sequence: CASRLDTDTQYF. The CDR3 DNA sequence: TGTGCCAGCAGGTTGGACACAGATACGCAGTATTTT.

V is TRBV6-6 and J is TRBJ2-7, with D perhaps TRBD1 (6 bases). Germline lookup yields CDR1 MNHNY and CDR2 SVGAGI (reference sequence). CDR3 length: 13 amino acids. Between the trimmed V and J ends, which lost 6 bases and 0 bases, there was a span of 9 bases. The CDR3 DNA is TGTGCCAGCAGAACACAGGGCTCCTACGAGCAGTACTTC. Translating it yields CASRTQGSYEQYF.

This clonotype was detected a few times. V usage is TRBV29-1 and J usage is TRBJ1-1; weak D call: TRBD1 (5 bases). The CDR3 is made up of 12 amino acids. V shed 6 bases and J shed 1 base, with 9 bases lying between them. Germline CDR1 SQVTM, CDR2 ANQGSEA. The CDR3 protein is CSVRGANTEAFF. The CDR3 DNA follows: TGCAGCGTCCGCGGGGCGAACACTGAAGCTTTCTTT.

In nucleotides, the CDR3 is TGTGCCAGCGGAAAGTTCGCGGGGGCTCCCTTAAATCAGCCCCAGCATTTT. Protein product: CASGKFAGAPLNQPQHF. The chain employs TRBV12-3 or TRBV12-4 and TRBJ1-5; weak D call: TRBD1 (6 bases). The CDR3 spans 17 residues. V gave up 8 bases and J gave up 4 bases, with 24 bases separating them.

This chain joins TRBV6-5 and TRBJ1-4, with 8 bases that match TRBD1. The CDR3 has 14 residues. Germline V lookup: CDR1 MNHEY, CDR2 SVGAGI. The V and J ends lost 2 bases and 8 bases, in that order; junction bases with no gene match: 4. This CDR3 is CASSYTTGEEKLFF. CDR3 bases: TGTGCCAGCAGTTACACGACAGGGGAAGAAAAACTGTTTTTT.

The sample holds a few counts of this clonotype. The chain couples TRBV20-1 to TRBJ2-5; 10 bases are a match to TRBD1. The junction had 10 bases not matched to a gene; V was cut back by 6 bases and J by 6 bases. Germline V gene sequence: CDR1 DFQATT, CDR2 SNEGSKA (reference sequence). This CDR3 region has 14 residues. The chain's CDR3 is CSATRDRGPKTQYF. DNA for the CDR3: TGCAGTGCCACCAGGGACAGGGGCCCCAAGACCCAGTACTTC.

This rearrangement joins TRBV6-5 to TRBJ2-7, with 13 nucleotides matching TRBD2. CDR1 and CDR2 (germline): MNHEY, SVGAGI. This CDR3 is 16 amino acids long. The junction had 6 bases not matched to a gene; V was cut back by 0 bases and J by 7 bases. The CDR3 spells CASSYSGLAGIDEQYF. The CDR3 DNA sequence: TGTGCCAGCAGTTACTCGGGACTAGCGGGAATCGATGAGCAGTACTTC.